The clone carrying this TCR beta chain was observed a single time. There are 16 residues in the CDR3. Germline CDR1 reads GTSNPN; CDR2 reads SVGIG (reference sequence). Germline trimming cut 4 bases from V and 2 bases from J; bases unmatched to any gene: 10. This specimen belongs to a study of blood T cell repertoires in COVID-19. The protocol was immunoSEQ multiplex PCR, while the TCRdb copy is restricted to in-frame clones and leaves out a portion. Of tens of thousands of clones listed, roughly 89% were seen once; the top ten hold 6% to 6.5%. This receptor was identified in an older man with active COVID-19. The sample comprised peripheral blood. The chain links TRBV30 to TRBJ1-5, with 8 bases identical to TRBD1. CDR3 residues: CAWNRQGLTGNQPQHF. The CDR3 DNA reads as TGTGCCTGGAATCGACAGGGGCTAACTGGCAATCAGCCCCAGCATTTT. The full variable domain, in which reference TRBV30 and TRBJ1-5 provide the parts outside the CDR3, is SQTIHQWPATLVQPVGSPLSLECTVEGTSNPNLYWYRQAAGRGLQLLFYSVGIGQISSEVPQNLSASRPQDRQFILSSKKLLLSDSGFYLCAWNRQGLTGNQPQHFGDGTRLSIL.